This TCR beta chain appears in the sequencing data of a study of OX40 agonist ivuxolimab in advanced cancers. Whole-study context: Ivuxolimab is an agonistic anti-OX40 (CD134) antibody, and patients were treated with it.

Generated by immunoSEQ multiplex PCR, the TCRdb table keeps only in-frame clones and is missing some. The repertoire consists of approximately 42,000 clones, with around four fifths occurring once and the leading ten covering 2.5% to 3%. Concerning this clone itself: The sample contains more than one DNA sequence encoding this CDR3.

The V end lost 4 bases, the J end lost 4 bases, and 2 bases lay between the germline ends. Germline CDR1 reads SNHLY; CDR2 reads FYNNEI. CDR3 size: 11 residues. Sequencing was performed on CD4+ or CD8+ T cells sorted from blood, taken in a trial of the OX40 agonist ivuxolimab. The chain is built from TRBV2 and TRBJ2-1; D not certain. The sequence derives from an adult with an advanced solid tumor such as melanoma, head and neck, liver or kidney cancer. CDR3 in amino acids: CASSVYNEQFF. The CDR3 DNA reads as TGTGCCAGCAGTGTGTACAATGAGCAGTTCTTC.